These 32 T cell receptor beta chains were all obtained from the same sample, sequenced in a study of blood T cell repertoires in COVID-19 (dated by TCRdb to the early 2020s). The library was prepared using the immunoSEQ multiplex PCR assay. The immuneACCESS repertoire file appears here via TCRdb, limited to in-frame rearrangements. These files lack a portion of the clones; in checked studies, under half of the deficit traces to unresolved V genes, and the cause of the others is not known. A total of approximately 62,000 clones appear in this sample, roughly 72% of them only once. Of the sample, over 6% is held by the ten largest clones. Material for sequencing was peripheral blood. The receptors shown here come from a woman aged 45-59 years with active or convalescent COVID-19.

A single count supports this clone. The V call is TRBV11-2, the J call TRBJ1-1; no firm D call. The CDR3 extends over 13 amino acids. The germline V and J ends were trimmed by 2 bases and 8 bases, with 12 bases remaining between them. Germline CDR1 reads SGHAT; CDR2 reads FQNNGV. In nucleotides, the CDR3 is TGTGCCAGCAGCTTATCGGTTGAGAGGGAAGCTTTCTTT. Encoded protein: CASSLSVEREAFF. The whole variable domain, filled in from reference TRBV11-2 and TRBJ1-1, reads EAGVAQSPRYKIIEKRQSVAFWCNPISGHATLYWYQQILGQGPKLLIQFQNNGVVDDSQLPKDRFSAERLKGVDSTLKIQPAKLEDSAVYLCASSLSVEREAFFGQGTRLTVV.

This rearrangement joins TRBV4-1 to TRBJ2-7; TRBD1 matches 7 bases. The CDR3 is 18 residues long. Germline CDR1 MGHRA, CDR2 YSYEKL. J lost 1 base, V lost 2 bases, and 14 bases had no gene match. CDR3 sequence (DNA): TGCGCCAGCAGCCAACGGTACGTTAGGACAGGACCATCCTACGAGCAGTACTTC. Translation: CASSQRYVRTGPSYEQYF.

The J gene is TRBJ1-4, the V gene TRBV5-8; 7 bases are a match to TRBD1. Germline CDR1 and CDR2: SGHTS and YDEGEE. This CDR3 has 17 residues. The trim removed 4 bases at V and 4 bases at J, leaving 13 bases unmatched. CDR3 region: CASSRMTGIVGNEKLFF. As DNA, the CDR3 is TGTGCCAGCAGCAGGATGACAGGGATCGTGGGTAATGAAAAACTGTTTTTT.

V gene TRBV13 combines with J gene TRBJ2-5; 7 bases line up with TRBD1. Germline V lookup: CDR1 PRHDT, CDR2 FYEKMQ (reference sequence). This CDR3 region has 12 residues. Trimming removed 5 bases from V and 5 bases from J; junction bases left unmatched: 2. The chain's CDR3 is CASSQQGETQYF. In DNA form, the CDR3 reads TGTGCCAGCAGCCAACAGGGGGAGACCCAGTACTTC.

The rearrangement joins TRBV6-5 to TRBJ2-1, with a weak D call TRBD2 (5 bases). The length of the CDR3 is 13 residues. Germline CDR1 is MNHEY and CDR2 is SVGAGI. Trimming stripped 5 bases from V and 7 bases from J, with 12 bases between. CDR3 nucleotide sequence: TGTGCCAGCAGTCGTAGCGTCGGAAATGAGCAGTTCTTC. The encoded protein is CASSRSVGNEQFF.

The rearrangement links TRBV4-3 to TRBJ2-2, with TRBD2 matching over 14 bases. Germline-derived CDR1 and CDR2 are LGHNA and YSLEER. The CDR3 length is 19 residues. The ends lost 4 bases at V and 4 bases at J; junction bases unmatched: 11. The CDR3 region has the DNA TGCGCCAGCAGCCCTACGACTAGCGGGAGGGCGCCTAGCACCGGGGAGCTGTTTTTT. Its translation: CASSPTTSGRAPSTGELFF.

The chain couples TRBV6-5 to TRBJ1-4, with 9 bases aligning to TRBD1. The CDR3 contains 14 residues. The germline gives CDR1 MNHEY, CDR2 SVGAGI. With 2 bases clipped from V and 8 bases from J, the junction kept 3 bases outside the gene matches. CDR3 sequence (DNA): TGTGCCAGCAGTTACGACAGGGGGAGGGAAAAACTGTTTTTT. Translated: CASSYDRGREKLFF.

V usage is TRBV10-3 and J usage is TRBJ2-2; D unresolved. The CDR3 loop spans 12 amino acids. Germline V gene lookup returns CDR1 ENHRY and CDR2 SYGVKD. The V gene lost 6 bases and the J gene lost 6 bases, with 8 bases spanning the gap. CDR3 nucleotide sequence: TGTGCCATCAGCGCGGTCGCCGGGGAGCTGTTTTTT. This codes for CAISAVAGELFF.

This sequence joins TRBV19 and TRBJ1-5; D perhaps matches TRBD1 (5 bases). This CDR3 spans 12 amino acids. CDR1 is LNHDA, CDR2 SQIVND, per germline (reference sequence). V was clipped by 11 bases and J by 7 bases, with 15 bases between them. DNA for the CDR3: TGTGCCTCAGGCAGGGCGGAACAGCCCCAGCATTTT. This gives the protein CASGRAEQPQHF.

This clone has a handful of counts. The chain has TRBV27 and TRBJ1-6; no definite D call. V was pared by 2 bases and J by 8 bases, with 7 bases between. Per germline, CDR1 MNHEY and CDR2 SMNVEV (reference sequence). The CDR3 loop spans 13 amino acids. The CDR3 here is CASSLQVHSPLHF. CDR3 coding DNA: TGTGCCAGCAGTTTACAGGTTCATTCACCCCTCCACTTT.

Only a few counts were recorded for this clone. The rearrangement joins TRBV18 to TRBJ2-5; D is uncertain. The V and J ends lost 3 bases and 4 bases respectively, with 3 bases between them. CDR1 and CDR2 (germline): KGHSH, LQKENI. CDR3 length: 11 amino acids. The CDR3 is CASSPRETQYF. As DNA, the CDR3 is TGTGCCAGCTCACCGCGAGAGACCCAGTACTTC.

The V and J genes are TRBV5-4 and TRBJ1-1; tentative D call: TRBD1 (6 bases). CDR1 is SGHNT, CDR2 YYREEE, per germline (reference sequence). The CDR3 is 12 residues long. Trimming stripped 10 bases from V and 3 bases from J, with 13 bases between. This CDR3 is CASQGWDTEAFF. As DNA, the CDR3 is TGTGCCTCCCAGGGGTGGGACACTGAAGCTTTCTTT. Looking up the rest from reference TRBV5-4 and TRBJ1-1 gives the full variable domain: ETGVTQSPTHLIKTRGQQVTLRCSSQSGHNTVSWYQQALGQGPQFIFQYYREEENGRGNFPPRFSGLQFPNYSSELNVNALELDDSALYLCASQGWDTEAFFGQGTRLTVV.

The count of this clone is one. The V gene is TRBV10-3, the J gene TRBJ2-5; 9 bases align to TRBD2. The CDR3 loop spans 15 amino acids. CDR1 and CDR2 from the germline V gene are ENHRY and SYGVKD. Trimming cost V 6 bases and J 2 bases; bases outside gene matches: 7. In nucleotides, the CDR3 is TGTGCCATCAGCACAGCGGGAGGAGTACAAGAGACCCAGTACTTC. Amino acids: CAISTAGGVQETQYF.

This chain joins TRBV11-3 and TRBJ1-1; D may be TRBD1 (6 bases). The CDR3 is 14 residues long. Germline CDR1 reads SGHNT; CDR2 reads YENEEA. Trimming pared 5 bases from V and 6 bases from J, leaving 16 bases between. The CDR3 loop is CASSPAGDRAEAFF. CDR3 bases: TGTGCCAGCAGCCCGGCAGGGGATCGGGCTGAAGCTTTCTTT. Combining the CDR3 with reference TRBV11-3 and TRBJ1-1 gives the whole variable domain EAGVVQSPRYKIIEKKQPVAFWCNPISGHNTLYWYLQNLGQGPELLIRYENEEAVDDSQLPKDRFSAERLKGVDSTLKIQPAELGDSAVYLCASSPAGDRAEAFFGQGTRLTVV.

This chain links TRBV27 with TRBJ2-3; tentative D call: TRBD1 (5 bases). Deletions cut 5 bases from V and 3 bases from J, with 12 bases between. This CDR3 is built from 14 residues. CDR1 is MNHEY, CDR2 SMNVEV, per germline (reference sequence). The CDR3: CASSEPAGTDTQYF. The CDR3 DNA reads as TGTGCCAGCAGTGAACCCGCAGGGACAGATACGCAGTATTTT.

The chain carries TRBV15 and TRBJ1-5; 10 nucleotides agree with TRBD1. The CDR3 is made up of 15 amino acids. The germline CDR1 and CDR2 sequences are LNHNV and YYDKDF (reference sequence). Losses at the gene ends were 5 bases for V and 7 bases for J; bases not matched to a gene: 8. The CDR3 is CATSLTGGAGQPQHF. The CDR3 region has the DNA TGTGCCACCAGCTTGACAGGGGGCGCGGGGCAGCCCCAGCATTTT.

The gene calls are TRBV29-1 and TRBJ2-2; D is possibly TRBD2 (6 bases). Germline CDR1 is SQVTM and CDR2 is ANQGSEA. This CDR3 is 12 amino acids long. V gave up 6 bases and J gave up 2 bases, with 7 bases separating them. CDR3 nucleotide sequence: TGCAGCGTAGGACTAAACACCGGGGAGCTGTTTTTT. As protein: CSVGLNTGELFF.

The chain is built from TRBV7-2 and TRBJ1-6; tentative D call: TRBD1 (5 bases). V was cut by 5 bases and J by 8 bases, with 19 bases left in between. Germline V gene lookup returns CDR1 SGHTA and CDR2 FQGNSA. The CDR3 extends over 16 amino acids. The CDR3 loop is CASSQPKGQGDSPLHF. The CDR3 nucleotides are TGTGCCAGCAGCCAACCCAAGGGGCAGGGTGATTCACCCCTCCACTTT.

The chain joins TRBV11-3 to TRBJ2-7; 8 bases are a match to TRBD2. Germline CDR1 SGHNT, CDR2 YENEEA. The CDR3 covers 14 residues. Trimming took 4 bases from V and 2 from J; bases not matched to a gene: 4. The CDR3 is CASSSGLAPYEQYF. DNA for the CDR3: TGTGCCAGCAGCTCTGGACTAGCACCCTACGAGCAGTACTTC.

The rearrangement joins TRBV24-1 to TRBJ1-5; TRBD1 might be the D (5 bases). The CDR3 has 16 amino acids. Trimming stripped 3 bases from V and 4 bases from J, with 15 bases between. Looked up from germline, CDR1 is KGHDR and CDR2 is SFDVKD. CDR3 in amino acids: CATSDPLSGTNQPQHF. In DNA, the CDR3 is TGTGCCACCAGTGATCCCCTCTCAGGGACTAATCAGCCCCAGCATTTT.

V gene TRBV11-3 combines with J gene TRBJ2-5; maybe TRBD2 (5 bases). Germline CDR1 is SGHNT and CDR2 is YENEEA. V shed 4 bases and J shed 5 bases, with 11 bases lying between them. The CDR3 has 13 residues. DNA of the CDR3: TGTGCCAGCAGCTCATCCGGGGAGGAGACCCAGTACTTC. Translated, it gives CASSSSGEETQYF. The complete variable domain, with remaining parts taken from reference TRBV11-3 and TRBJ2-5, reads EAGVVQSPRYKIIEKKQPVAFWCNPISGHNTLYWYLQNLGQGPELLIRYENEEAVDDSQLPKDRFSAERLKGVDSTLKIQPAELGDSAVYLCASSSSGEETQYFGPGTRLLVL.

V and J are TRBV5-6 and TRBJ1-2; 8 bases agree with TRBD1. V lost 0 bases, J lost 2 bases, and 3 bases stayed unmatched. The CDR3 totals 15 residues. Germline lookup yields CDR1 SGHDT and CDR2 YYEEEE. CDR3 nucleotides: TGTGCCAGCAGCTTGGATGGGACAGGAAACTATGGCTACACCTTC. Encoded protein: CASSLDGTGNYGYTF. Full variable domain (outside the CDR3, taken from reference TRBV5-6 and TRBJ1-2): DAGVTQSPTHLIKTRGQQVTLRCSPKSGHDTVSWYQQALGQGPQFIFQYYEEEERQRGNFPDRFSGHQFPNYSSELNVNALLLGDSALYLCASSLDGTGNYGYTFGSGTRLTVV.

The chain is built from TRBV24-1 and TRBJ1-1; D not resolved. Per the germline V gene, CDR1 is KGHDR and CDR2 is SFDVKD. The CDR3 contains 12 residues. Trimming took 1 base from V and 10 from J, leaving 9 bases between them. The CDR3 bases are TGTGCCACCAGTGATTTAACAGCACGAGCTTTCTTT. Its translation is CATSDLTARAFF.

In its sample, this clone was seen once. The V call is TRBV6-5, the J call TRBJ2-1; TRBD2 aligns across 8 bases. This CDR3 comprises 14 residues. The J segment lost 10 bases and the V segment lost 8 bases, leaving 13 bases of the junction unmatched. Germline V gene lookup returns CDR1 MNHEY and CDR2 SVGAGI. The CDR3 sequence is CASLLKRGIGEQFF. In DNA, the CDR3 is TGTGCCAGCCTGCTAAAGCGGGGGATCGGAGAGCAGTTCTTC.

The chain combines TRBV7-9 with TRBJ1-6; TRBD1 aligns across 7 bases. J gave up 4 bases and V 0 bases, and 6 bases lay outside the gene matches. The CDR3 length is 17 residues. Germline CDR1 is SEHNR and CDR2 is FQNEAQ (reference sequence). DNA of the CDR3: TGTGCCAGCAGCTTAGCCCCGACAGGGAAATATAATTCACCCCTCCACTTT. Amino acid sequence: CASSLAPTGKYNSPLHF.

The chain is built from TRBV7-8 and TRBJ2-7; 8 nucleotides match TRBD1. The germline CDR1 and CDR2 sequences are SGHVS and FQNEAQ. The ends lost 2 bases at V and 2 bases at J; junction bases unmatched: 2. The CDR3 sequence is 14 residues long. CDR3 coding DNA: TGTGCCAGCAGCTTAACAGGGGGGACCTACGAGCAGTACTTC. Residues: CASSLTGGTYEQYF.

The rearrangement links TRBV5-1 to TRBJ2-7; possibly TRBD2 for D (5 bases). V was shortened by 2 bases and J by 6 bases, with 15 bases between the two germline ends. This CDR3 contains 14 residues. CDR1 and CDR2 from the germline V gene are SGHRS and YFSETQ. CDR3 protein: CASSFRNGDGEQYF. DNA for the CDR3: TGCGCCAGCAGCTTTCGGAACGGGGATGGCGAGCAGTACTTC. Full variable domain (remainder filled in from reference TRBV5-1 and TRBJ2-7): KAGVTQTPRYLIKTRGQQVTLSCSPISGHRSVSWYQQTPGQGLQFLFEYFSETQRNKGNFPGRFSGRQFSNSRSEMNVSTLELGDSALYLCASSFRNGDGEQYFGPGTRLTVT.

The chain carries TRBV7-9 and TRBJ2-2; D not resolved. The V end lost 3 bases, the J end lost 6 bases, and 8 bases lay between the germline ends. CDR1 and CDR2 (germline): SEHNR, FQNEAQ (reference sequence). The CDR3 consists of 13 residues. CDR3 DNA sequence: TGTGCCAGCAGCTTTGTGGCGGCCGGGGAGCTGTTTTTT. Its protein is CASSFVAAGELFF.

J is TRBJ1-1 and V is TRBV19; a possible D gene is TRBD1 (5 bases). Germline CDR1 is LNHDA and CDR2 is SQIVND (reference sequence). The V end was cut by 6 bases, the J end by 0 bases, with 8 bases between. This CDR3 region has 13 residues. CDR3 bases: TGTGCCAGTAGGTCGACAGTGAACACTGAAGCTTTCTTT. This translates into CASRSTVNTEAFF.

The chain links TRBV14 to TRBJ1-2; TRBD1 matches 9 bases. Losses at the gene ends were 1 base for V and 4 bases for J; bases not matched to a gene: 4. The germline V gene has CDR1 SGHDN and CDR2 FVKESK. This CDR3 is 15 amino acids long. The CDR3 sequence: CASSQAGTGPYGYTF. The CDR3 DNA reads as TGTGCCAGCAGCCAAGCCGGGACAGGGCCCTATGGCTACACCTTC.

The CDR3 nucleotides read TGTGCCTGGAGTGTACTAGGGGACAGGGCGGCCGGGGAGCTGTTTTTT. It codes for CAWSVLGDRAAGELFF. The V and J genes are TRBV30 and TRBJ2-2, with TRBD1 matching over 9 bases. The CDR3 spans 16 residues. The germline CDR1 and CDR2 sequences are GTSNPN and SVGIG (reference sequence). V trimming: 0 bases; J trimming: 6 bases; junction bases outside the gene matches: 8.

In DNA, the CDR3 is TGCGCCAGCAGCCCCGGCCGGGGGGATAATGAGCAGTTCTTC. Amino acids: CASSPGRGDNEQFF. The chain is built from TRBV5-1 and TRBJ2-1; 7 bases match TRBD2. CDR1 and CDR2 from the germline V gene are SGHRS and YFSETQ. After removal of 4 bases from V and 7 bases from J, the junction contained 8 bases not matched to a gene. This CDR3 has 14 amino acids. Full variable domain (remainder filled in from reference TRBV5-1 and TRBJ2-1): KAGVTQTPRYLIKTRGQQVTLSCSPISGHRSVSWYQQTPGQGLQFLFEYFSETQRNKGNFPGRFSGRQFSNSRSEMNVSTLELGDSALYLCASSPGRGDNEQFFGPGTRLTVL.